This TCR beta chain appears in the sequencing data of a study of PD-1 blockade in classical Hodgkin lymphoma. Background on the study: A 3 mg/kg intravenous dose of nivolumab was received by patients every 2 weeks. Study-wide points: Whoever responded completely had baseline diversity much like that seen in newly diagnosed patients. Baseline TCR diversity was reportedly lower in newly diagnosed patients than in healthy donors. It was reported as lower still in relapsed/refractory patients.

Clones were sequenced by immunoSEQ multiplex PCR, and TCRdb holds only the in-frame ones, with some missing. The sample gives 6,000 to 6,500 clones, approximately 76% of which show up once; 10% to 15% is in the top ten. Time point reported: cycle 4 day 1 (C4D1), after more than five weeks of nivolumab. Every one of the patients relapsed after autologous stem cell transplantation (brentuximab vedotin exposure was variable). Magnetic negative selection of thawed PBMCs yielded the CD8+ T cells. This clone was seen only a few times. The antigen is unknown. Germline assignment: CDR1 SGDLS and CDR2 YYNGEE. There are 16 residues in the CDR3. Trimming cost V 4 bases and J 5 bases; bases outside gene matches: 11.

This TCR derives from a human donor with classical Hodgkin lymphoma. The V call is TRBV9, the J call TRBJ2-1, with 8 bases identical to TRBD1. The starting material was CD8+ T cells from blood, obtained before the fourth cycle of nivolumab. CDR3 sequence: CASSQGAGGDHNEQFF. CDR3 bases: TGTGCCAGCAGCCAGGGGGCAGGGGGAGACCACAATGAGCAGTTCTTC.